The 5 T cell receptor beta chains in this list originate from one sample, sequenced in a study of human T cells and chemical hapten exposure. TCRdb redid the calling of the RACE reads with MiXCR, one entry per CDR3 protein. This table holds some 49,000 distinct CDR3 sequences, roughly 9% found once. Time point described: pre-sensitization, week 0. The treatment is: therapeutic diphenylcyclopropenone sensitization with weekly scalp DPC. Unfractionated whole blood was the source from which total RNA was extracted. The sample was whole blood, taken in connection with sensitization to the hapten diphenylcyclopropenone (DPC). The receptors stem from a woman aged 25 to 39 with alopecia areata. Some clones in this sample may be carry-over from other donors' samples.

The chain joins TRBV5-1 to TRBJ2-5, with 7 bases fitting TRBD1. Germline V gene data show CDR1 as SGHRS and CDR2 as YFSETQ. With V trimmed by 5 bases and J by 2 bases, 3 bases remained unmatched. The CDR3 consists of 13 residues. This CDR3 reads CASRSDRQETQYF. For the CDR3, the DNA is TGCGCCAGCAGGTCGGACAGGCAAGAGACCCAGTACTTC.

The V gene is TRBV28, the J gene TRBJ2-3; D unresolved. This CDR3 comprises 14 residues. The V end lost 1 base, the J end lost 3 bases, and 8 bases lay between the germline ends. The germline V gene has CDR1 MDHEN and CDR2 SYDVKM. The CDR3 DNA reads as TGTGCCAGCAGTTTATCCCCTCTTACAGATACGCAGTATTTT. This gives the protein CASSLSPLTDTQYF.

This clonotype was picked up many times. This rearrangement joins TRBV4-1 to TRBJ2-7, with D possibly being TRBD2 (6 bases). CDR1 is MGHRA and CDR2 is YSYEKL in the germline V gene. V lost 5 bases and J 0 bases, leaving 11 bases between the germline ends. The CDR3 is 14 residues long. The CDR3 DNA reads TGCGCCAGCAGCTCCTACGGGGGCTCCTACGAGCAGTACTTC. This translates into CASSSYGGSYEQYF.

The chain joins TRBV11-3 to TRBJ1-1; weak D call: TRBD1 (6 bases). V was trimmed by 1 base and J by 3 bases, leaving 12 bases between them. The CDR3 consists of 15 residues. CDR1 is SGHNT and CDR2 is YENEEA in the germline V gene. The CDR3, as DNA: TGTGCCAGCAGCTTAGTTCTCCCAGGGGACACTGAAGCTTTCTTT. This translates into CASSLVLPGDTEAFF.

This clonotype was observed a handful of times. This chain connects TRBV7-2 to TRBJ1-6; perhaps TRBD1 as D (5 bases). Germline V gene lookup returns CDR1 SGHTA and CDR2 FQGNSA. The CDR3 is 17 amino acids. The V end was cut by 0 bases, the J end by 8 bases, with 17 bases between. CDR3 protein: CASSLAGGGAAYSPLHF. CDR3 nucleotide sequence: TGTGCCAGCAGCTTAGCGGGGGGAGGGGCCGCCTATTCACCCCTCCACTTT.